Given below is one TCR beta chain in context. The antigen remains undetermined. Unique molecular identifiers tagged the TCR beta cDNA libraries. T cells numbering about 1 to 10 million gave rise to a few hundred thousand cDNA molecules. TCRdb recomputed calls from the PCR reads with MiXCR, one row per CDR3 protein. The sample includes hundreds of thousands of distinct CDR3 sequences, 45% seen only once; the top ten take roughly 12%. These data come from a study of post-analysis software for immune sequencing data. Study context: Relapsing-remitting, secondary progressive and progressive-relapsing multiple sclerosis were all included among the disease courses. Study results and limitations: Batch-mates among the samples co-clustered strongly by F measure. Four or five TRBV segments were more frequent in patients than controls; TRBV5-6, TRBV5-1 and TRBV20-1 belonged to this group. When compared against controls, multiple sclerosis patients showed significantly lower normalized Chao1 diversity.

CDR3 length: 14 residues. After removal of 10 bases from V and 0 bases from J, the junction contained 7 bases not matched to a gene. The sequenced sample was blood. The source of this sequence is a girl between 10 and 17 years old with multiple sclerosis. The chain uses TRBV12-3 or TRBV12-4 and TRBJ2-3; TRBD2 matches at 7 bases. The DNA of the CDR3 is TGTGCCATCCTGCTAGCGGAGAGCACAGATACGCAGTATTTT. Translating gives CAILLAESTDTQYF.